This T cell receptor (beta chain) stems from a study of vaccination effects on CD4 cells after COVID-19 (dated by TCRdb to between 2021 and 2023). In terms of the full investigation: In the ViraFEST assay, PBMC were stimulated with viral peptide pools, and TCR sequencing was then used to find antigen-specific CD4+ T cell clonotypes based on their expansion. Altogether, some ten COVID-19 convalescent patients and several SARS-CoV-2-naive healthy vaccine recipients made up the full study. The study compared SARS-CoV-2 spike-specific CD4+ TCR repertoires before and after mRNA vaccination in COVID-19 convalescent patients and infection-naive vaccine recipients. Some 2.2 million PBMC per well were cultured in IMDM with approximately 5% human AB serum, 9 to 10 IU/ml IL-2 and gentamicin, plus 10 ug/ml peptides. The Oncomine TCR Beta short-read assay on an Illumina iSeq 100 was used to sequence cultures from other donors in the study. Participants received two doses of either the BNT162b2 or the mRNA-1273 mRNA SARS-CoV-2 vaccine. The paper's findings and limits, for the study overall: In healthy vaccine recipients, vaccine-induced clones were almost all SARS-CoV-2 mono-reactive, with only 1 of 255 being cross-reactive with common cold coronaviruses. The study was limited by a small number of convalescent patients and lacked early post-infection timepoints. At late post-vaccination timepoints, both infection-induced and vaccine-induced clones showed marked clonal contraction, consistent with waning T cell responses.

After 10 days of culture, CD4+ T cells were isolated with the EasySep CD4+ T cell isolation kit. The absence of prior SARS-CoV-2 infection in healthy vaccine recipients was confirmed by negative nucleocapsid antibodies before and after vaccination. On days 3 and 7, half of the culture medium was replaced with fresh IL-2-containing medium. Unless noted otherwise, every peptide stimulation condition was cultured in triplicate wells. PBMC were separated from whole blood using Ficoll-Paque Plus gradient centrifugation and were then either cryopreserved at -140C or used fresh. The QIAamp micro DNA kit was used to extract genomic DNA from the cultured CD4+ T cells. Of note for this clone: Its antigen specificity is not known. One base away there is no much larger clone; base qualities are not given.

Library preparation used the immunoSEQ multiplex PCR assay. DNA from the cultured and isolated CD4+ T cells underwent TCR beta CDR3 sequencing. The source study handled its data this way. Non-productive TCR sequences were removed and reads were trimmed to the CDR3 region, keeping CDR3s of at least 7 amino acids. Antigen-specific clonotypes were identified using the MANAFEST web app by comparison of expansion in peptide wells against reference cultures. For clones to be considered positive, expansion at FDR<0.05 versus reference and all other wells, an odds ratio above 5, and a frequency above 0.1% in two replicate wells were required. Cross-reactive clonotypes were defined as significantly expanded in SARS-CoV-2 spike wells and in at least one common cold coronavirus spike condition. Using the stringdist R package, CDR3 similarity was measured by Levenshtein distance, and unrooted trees were constructed with ape in R 3.6.1. Imported from immuneACCESS, the table was reduced by TCRdb to in-frame sequences with V and J called. These copies leave out some clones; in studies compared against another copy, an unresolved V gene accounts for under half, and the cause of the remainder is not known. V and J calls and clone size come straight from that table; D and trimming were deduced from the DNA. The sample data list more than 30,000 clones, and 65% to 75% of these were observed just once. Roughly 3.1% of the sample lies in the top ten.

This sample comprised CD4+ T cells from PBMCs cultured without peptide, obtained before COVID-19 vaccination. The receptor's source is a human donor who received a COVID-19 vaccine.

The sequenced DNA is TGCGCCAGCAGCCAAGTATACACTCAGCGGCAAGGCACTGAAGCTTTCTTT. This yields the protein CASSQVYTQRQGTEAFF. The V and J segments used are TRBV4-1 and TRBJ1-1, with the D gene call left open. The CDR3 has 17 amino acids, counting the end cysteine and phenylalanine. Solely the CDR3 DNA is kept, with 51 bases framed from the first base. The junction carries 19 bases between V and J, which are trimmed by 1 base and 4 bases respectively. The germline V gene sets CDR1 to MGHRA and CDR2 to YSYEKL.